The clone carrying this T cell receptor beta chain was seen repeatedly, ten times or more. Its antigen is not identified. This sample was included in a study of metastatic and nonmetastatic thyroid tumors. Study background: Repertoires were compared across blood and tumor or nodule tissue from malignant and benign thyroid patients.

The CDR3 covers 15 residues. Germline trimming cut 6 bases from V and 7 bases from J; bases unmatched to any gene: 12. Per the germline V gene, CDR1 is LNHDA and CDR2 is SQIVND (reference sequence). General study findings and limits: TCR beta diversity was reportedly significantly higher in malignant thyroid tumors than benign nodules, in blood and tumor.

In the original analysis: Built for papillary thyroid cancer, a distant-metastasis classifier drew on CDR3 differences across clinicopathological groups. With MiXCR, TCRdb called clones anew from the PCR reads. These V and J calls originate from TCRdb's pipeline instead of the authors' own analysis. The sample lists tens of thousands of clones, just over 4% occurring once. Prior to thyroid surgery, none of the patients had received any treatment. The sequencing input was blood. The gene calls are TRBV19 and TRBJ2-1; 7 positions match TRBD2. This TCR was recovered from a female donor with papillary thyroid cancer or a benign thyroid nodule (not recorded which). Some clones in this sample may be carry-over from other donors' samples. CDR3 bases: TGTGCCAGTAGGGGAGGGTCTTCTGGGTTAAATGAGCAGTTCTTC. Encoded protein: CASRGGSSGLNEQFF.